The text below deals with one T cell receptor (beta chain). The antigen this receptor binds is unknown. No qualities accompany the bases; no much larger clone lies one base away. Preparation of the library involved RACE. Sequencer: NextSeq 500. During library preparation, unique molecular identifiers were attached to individual cDNA molecules so that TCRs could be counted in a quantitative, reproducible way. Each blood RNA sample was used to sequence both TCR alpha and TCR beta chains. For the original study's pipeline: A median of roughly 98,000 TCRs per sample was observed, with a range of about 23,224 to 690,600. V, J and CDR3 annotation of the TCR reads was performed with the Decombinator software suite. For the PS versus PT1 abundance plots, all samples were subsampled to the same number of TCRs (28,000). TCRs were defined as expanded if absent before sensitization and observed at least eight times at the 2-week time point. Starting from the raw public reads, TCRdb applied fastp trimming at Q25, assembled clones with MiXCR and retained in-frame beta chains. Every CDR3 protein is listed once, alongside the most common genes and DNA of its rows. V and J calls and clone size were set by TCRdb, not the authors. This sample is represented by 130,000 or so distinct CDR3 sequences; 11% of them were singletons. Approximately 2.5% of the sample belongs to the ten largest clones.

The time point tag for this specimen amounts to: patch test 3, about 24 weeks after DPC sensitization. The treatment or condition label corresponds to: therapeutic diphenylcyclopropenone sensitization with weekly scalp DPC. At every patch-test visit, the blood draw took place before the patch test was put on. Patients were eligible if aged 18 to 70, diagnosed with alopecia and judged suitable for DPC therapy, and pregnant patients were excluded. Total RNA was isolated from unfractionated whole blood collected in Tempus Blood RNA tubes. These data originate in a study of human T cells and chemical hapten exposure (dated by TCRdb to the early 2020s). Study-level background: For sensitization, 2% DPC in acetone was applied to an approximately 2 cm by approximately 2 cm area of upper inner arm skin. Patients additionally received weekly therapeutic DPC doses to the scalp throughout the roughly 25-week study period. Patch testing was done on the upper back using Finn chambers containing 0.01% DPC, and results were scored after 6 days according to International Contact Dermatitis Research Group standards. The mostly female patient cohort included alopecia areata with under or over 50% scalp involvement, alopecia totalis and alopecia universalis. Libraries were combined into a pool for sequencing, and differences in TCR yield between samples came mainly from small differences in library volumes within the pool. This study followed changes in the peripheral blood TCR repertoire in vivo during primary and secondary sensitization of alopecia patients to the hapten diphenylcyclopropenone (DPC). Patient blood was sampled pre-sensitization (week 0) and at 2, 6 and about 24 weeks after DPC sensitization. Blood for TCR sequencing was provided by twenty-nine alopecia patients at one to four time points (pre-sensitization, 2, 6 and 24 weeks). Broad study findings and their caveats: Compared with pre-sensitization or healthy control sets, expanded TCRs formed significantly more large CDR3 similarity clusters, which is consistent with antigen-driven responses. DPC sensitization did not change the number of TCRs with a frequency above 1 in 1000, and there was no evidence of changes in global repertoire structure. All patients had alopecia, a presumed autoimmune disease, so their immune response might differ from that of healthy individuals. After repeated subsampling, the strength of the expansion versus patch-test correlation and the threshold at which it became significant changed. A positive correlation was found between the number of PT1 expanded TCRs and patch test score, with significance reached at thresholds 8, 16 and 32 but not 4.

This specimen was whole blood, taken in connection with sensitization to the hapten diphenylcyclopropenone (DPC). The clonotype comes from a woman aged 50 to 60 with alopecia areata. Some clones in this sample may be carry-over from other donors' samples.

The CDR3 is CASSLGVSSADTQYF. The sequenced DNA is TGTGCCAGCAGCTTAGGGGTGTCTAGCGCCGATACGCAGTATTTT. The V and J genes are TRBV7-9 and TRBJ2-3; D gene: possibly TRBD2, on 6 matching bases. Taken from cysteine to phenylalanine, the CDR3 has 15 residues. Kept here is only the CDR3 DNA, which spans 45 bases and is read in frame from base 1. The germline V gene (reference sequence) provides CDR1 SEHNR and CDR2 FQNEAQ. The junction carries 14 bases between V and J, which are trimmed by 1 base and 6 bases respectively. Beyond the CDR3, the reference TRBV7-9 and TRBJ2-3 genes provide the residues; the full variable domain reads: DTGVSQNPRHKITKRGQNVTFRCDPISEHNRLYWYRQTLGQGPEFLTYFQNEAQLEKSRLLSDRFSAERPKGSFSTLEIQRTEQGDSAMYLCASSLGVSSADTQYFGPGTRLTVL.